Listed here are 32 T cell receptor beta chains from one sample, sequenced in a study of blood T cell repertoires in COVID-19. Using immunoSEQ multiplex PCR, the repertoire was profiled, and TCRdb retains in-frame clones only, with some absent. The sample lists 210,000 or so clones, around 87% occurring once. Input material: peripheral blood. The receptors come from a man aged 45 to 65 with acute or convalescent COVID-19.

The genes are TRBV19 and TRBJ1-4; 11 bases align to TRBD1. Germline CDR1 is LNHDA and CDR2 is SQIVND (reference sequence). With 4 bases clipped from V and 10 bases from J, the junction kept 5 bases outside the gene matches. This CDR3 spans 14 amino acids. The CDR3 DNA reads TGTGCCAGTAGTACTCCGGGACAGGGGGTAAAACTGTTTTTT. Residues: CASSTPGQGVKLFF.

This chain links TRBV7-3 with TRBJ2-1; 10 bases are a match to TRBD2. The germline V gene has CDR1 SGHTA and CDR2 FQGTGA. The CDR3 length is 15 residues. V dropped 5 bases and J dropped 9; count of bases not matched to a gene: 10. CDR3 in amino acids: CASSLSGGNHFEQFF. The CDR3 region has the DNA TGTGCCAGCAGCCTTAGCGGGGGGAATCATTTTGAGCAGTTCTTC.

J is TRBJ1-5 and V is TRBV19; D is ambiguous. In germline, CDR1 is LNHDA, CDR2 SQIVND (reference sequence). The CDR3 totals 14 residues. V was shortened by 0 bases and J by 11 bases, with 14 bases between the two germline ends. CDR3 nucleotides: TGTGCCAGTAGTATAGATCCTCAATCTCGGGCCCAGCATTTT. Residues: CASSIDPQSRAQHF.

The genes are TRBV25-1 and TRBJ2-5; D not certain. V lost 4 bases to trimming and J lost 6 bases, with 9 bases between them. CDR3 length equals 12 residues. The germline V gene has CDR1 MGHDK and CDR2 SYGVNS. The DNA for the CDR3 is TGTGCCAGCAGTGGGTTTGGGCAGACCCAGTACTTC. Its protein product is CASSGFGQTQYF.

J is TRBJ1-1 and V is TRBV7-9; the match to TRBD1 covers 8 bases. Germline-derived CDR1 and CDR2 are SEHNR and FQNEAQ (reference sequence). Trimming took 2 bases from V and 3 from J; bases not matched to a gene: 5. The CDR3 extends over 15 amino acids. The CDR3 DNA reads TGTGCCAGCAGCTTACGACAGGGGTTGGACACTGAAGCTTTCTTT. Translating it yields CASSLRQGLDTEAFF.

The chain combines TRBV4-3 with TRBJ2-4; D gene unclear. This CDR3 has 17 amino acids. V was cut by 0 bases and J by 2 bases, with 14 bases left in between. The V gene's germline CDR1 is LGHNA and CDR2 YSLEER. This chain's CDR3 is CASSQDRSSRSKNIQYF. In DNA form, the CDR3 reads TGCGCCAGCAGCCAAGATCGGAGCAGTAGGTCCAAAAACATTCAGTACTTC.

The J gene is TRBJ2-7, the V gene TRBV5-1, with 7 nucleotides matching TRBD1. The CDR3 length is 13 residues. The ends lost 2 bases at V and 5 bases at J; junction bases unmatched: 4. Germline values: CDR1 SGHRS, CDR2 YFSETQ. Here the CDR3 DNA reads TGCGCCAGCAGCTTACACAGGGGAGACGAGCAGTACTTC. Residues: CASSLHRGDEQYF.

The V call is TRBV27, the J call TRBJ2-3; TRBD2 matches at 8 bases. The CDR3 consists of 15 residues. The V and J ends lost 7 bases and 4 bases, in that order; junction bases with no gene match: 10. Germline lookup yields CDR1 MNHEY and CDR2 SMNVEV (reference sequence). CDR3 amino acids: CASKPGLGGADTQYF. DNA of the CDR3: TGTGCCAGCAAACCGGGACTAGGTGGGGCAGATACGCAGTATTTT.

This clone was picked up a small number of times. The V call is TRBV7-7, the J call TRBJ2-2; maybe TRBD2 (6 bases). The V gene's germline CDR1 is SSHAT and CDR2 FNYEAQ (reference sequence). This CDR3 is 15 amino acids long. V gave up 1 base and J gave up 5 bases, with 11 bases separating them. The DNA for the CDR3 is TGTGCCAGCAGCTTAGGTGGAGGGGTGACCGGGGAGCTGTTTTTT. Translation gives CASSLGGGVTGELFF.

This rearrangement joins TRBV10-3 to TRBJ1-2, with a possible D match to TRBD1 (5 bases). The V end was cut by 0 bases, the J end by 2 bases, with 19 bases between. Germline CDR1 and CDR2: ENHRY and SYGVKD. The CDR3 totals 18 residues. CDR3 amino acids: CAISESPSAQGTNYGYTF. The CDR3 coding sequence is TGTGCCATCAGTGAGTCACCCTCAGCCCAGGGCACCAACTATGGCTACACCTTC.

The chain links TRBV6-5 to TRBJ1-2, with D perhaps TRBD1 (5 bases). The V end lost 0 bases, the J end lost 5 bases, and 10 bases lay between the germline ends. This CDR3 contains 14 residues. Per germline, CDR1 MNHEY and CDR2 SVGAGI. CDR3 coding DNA: TGTGCCAGCAGTTACTCGAGGGAGGGGTATGGCTACACCTTC. This codes for CASSYSREGYGYTF.

The chain links TRBV10-3 to TRBJ2-7; D gene uncertain. The CDR3 runs 15 residues. Trimming removed 0 bases at V and 5 bases at J, with 14 bases between. Germline V gene sequence: CDR1 ENHRY, CDR2 SYGVKD. The CDR3 reads CAISESPGPEHEQYF. The CDR3 DNA is TGTGCCATCAGTGAGTCGCCAGGTCCGGAACACGAGCAGTACTTC.

The count of this clone is one. V gene TRBV3-1 (or the pseudogene TRBV3-2) combines with J gene TRBJ1-5; TRBD1 is a possible D gene (5 bases). The V and J ends lost 4 bases and 4 bases respectively, with 14 bases between them. Per germline, CDR1 LGHDT and CDR2 YNNKEL (reference sequence). The CDR3 extends over 15 amino acids. The chain's CDR3 is CASSLGRQSNQPQHF. The DNA of the CDR3 is TGTGCCAGCAGCCTCGGACGACAGAGTAATCAGCCCCAGCATTTT.

This clone has only a few counts. The V gene is TRBV5-4, the J gene TRBJ1-2, with a tentative D call TRBD1 (6 bases). Looked up from germline, CDR1 is SGHNT and CDR2 is YYREEE (reference sequence). V was cut by 6 bases and J by 1 base, with 10 bases left in between. This CDR3 comprises 13 residues. CDR3 sequence reads: CASTVDSNYGYTF. The CDR3 nucleotides are TGTGCCAGCACCGTGGACAGTAACTATGGCTACACCTTC.

The chain uses TRBV11-2 and TRBJ2-1; D is perhaps TRBD1 (5 bases). Trimming cost V 5 bases and J 0 bases, with 11 bases left between them. Looked up from germline, CDR1 is SGHAT and CDR2 is FQNNGV. The CDR3 has 15 amino acids. CDR3 DNA sequence: TGTGCCAGCAGCGAAAGACAGAGCTCCTACAATGAGCAGTTCTTC. It codes for CASSERQSSYNEQFF.

The chain combines TRBV12-3 or TRBV12-4 with TRBJ2-5, with a possible D match to TRBD1 (6 bases). The ends were cut back, 6 bases at V and 3 bases at J, with 11 bases in the middle. The CDR3 spans 13 residues. Here the CDR3 reads CASSQGGEETQYF. The CDR3 region has the DNA TGTGCCAGCAGCCAAGGGGGAGAAGAGACCCAGTACTTC.

V and J are TRBV5-1 and TRBJ2-3; 10 bases line up with TRBD2. The J segment lost 6 bases and the V segment lost 4 bases, leaving 11 bases of the junction unmatched. In germline, CDR1 is SGHRS, CDR2 YFSETQ. The CDR3 is made up of 16 amino acids. The CDR3 sequence is CASSTGLAAFHDTQYF. CDR3 bases: TGCGCCAGCAGCACCGGACTAGCGGCATTTCATGATACGCAGTATTTT.

A single count supports this clone. The chain has TRBV7-2 and TRBJ2-2, with D unresolved. Trimming took 5 bases from V and 3 from J, leaving 7 bases between them. CDR1 is SGHTA and CDR2 is FQGNSA in the germline V gene. This CDR3 comprises 13 residues. CDR3 DNA: TGTGCCAGCAGCGCTATCCACACCGGGGAGCTGTTTTTT. Encoded protein: CASSAIHTGELFF.

The chain is built from TRBV25-1 and TRBJ2-2; 13 bases fit TRBD2. This CDR3 is built from 15 residues. Unmatched junction bases numbered 5, after V lost 8 bases and J lost 5 bases. Germline loops: CDR1 MGHDK, CDR2 SYGVNS. The DNA of the CDR3 is TGTGCCAGCTTCCAGACTAGCGGGAGGACCGGGGAGCTGTTTTTT. This encodes CASFQTSGRTGELFF.

This clone was seen a few times. The chain couples TRBV20-1 to TRBJ2-1; 8 positions agree with TRBD2. Losses at the gene ends were 3 bases for V and 10 bases for J; bases not matched to a gene: 11. The germline CDR1 and CDR2 sequences are DFQATT and SNEGSKA (reference sequence). The CDR3 is made up of 14 amino acids. CDR3 coding DNA: TGCAGTGCTAGTCTGGTAGCGGGAAAGGGCGAGCAGTTCTTC. Translating it yields CSASLVAGKGEQFF.

Only one count was recorded for this clone. The rearrangement uses TRBV5-1 and TRBJ2-3; D is possibly TRBD2 (6 bases). The V end lost 0 bases, the J end lost 1 base, and 9 bases lay between the germline ends. Germline V gene lookup returns CDR1 SGHRS and CDR2 YFSETQ. The CDR3 extends over 15 amino acids. The CDR3 sequence: CASSLVASGTDTQYF. CDR3 bases: TGCGCCAGCAGCTTGGTGGCTAGCGGCACAGATACGCAGTATTTT.

In this sample, this clone turned up once. This chain joins TRBV7-9 and TRBJ2-1; D is possibly TRBD2 (5 bases). The germline V and J ends were trimmed by 1 base and 5 bases, with 15 bases remaining between them. The germline V gene encodes CDR1 SEHNR and CDR2 FQNEAQ (reference sequence). This CDR3 region has 16 residues. The CDR3 DNA reads TGTGCCAGCAGCTTAGACCGGACGACTACTAACAATGAGCAGTTCTTC. Protein: CASSLDRTTTNNEQFF.

The chain recombines TRBV29-1 with TRBJ2-5; TRBD1 is a possible D gene (6 bases). The CDR3 has 12 residues. Germline V gives CDR1 SQVTM, CDR2 ANQGSEA. Trimming took off 7 bases at V and 3 bases at J, with 12 bases between the two ends. CDR3 loop: CSAGGSKETQYF. Here the CDR3 DNA reads TGCAGCGCTGGGGGCAGCAAAGAGACCCAGTACTTC.

V usage is TRBV27 and J usage is TRBJ2-7; 9 bases match TRBD1. The germline gives CDR1 MNHEY, CDR2 SMNVEV (reference sequence). The V and J ends lost 9 bases and 2 bases, in that order; junction bases with no gene match: 2. The CDR3 is made up of 12 amino acids. The CDR3 DNA reads TGTGCCAGTAGACAGGGGGCCTACGAGCAGTACTTC. Translated, it gives CASRQGAYEQYF.

The rearrangement links TRBV6-5 to TRBJ1-3, with 8 bases fitting TRBD1. This CDR3 is built from 14 residues. Trimming removed 6 bases from V and 4 bases from J; junction bases left unmatched: 5. The V gene's germline CDR1 is MNHEY and CDR2 SVGAGI. In DNA, the CDR3 is TGTGCCAGCAGGCTTGACAGGGGAGGAAACACCATATATTTT. Amino acids: CASRLDRGGNTIYF.

The V and J genes are TRBV7-9 and TRBJ2-3, with a tentative D call TRBD1 (5 bases). This CDR3 comprises 18 residues. V gave up 1 base and J gave up 0 bases, with 17 bases separating them. Germline V gene data show CDR1 as SEHNR and CDR2 as FQNEAQ (reference sequence). Here the CDR3 DNA reads TGTGCCAGCAGCTTAGGTGTGGGGCAGATATCTAGCACAGATACGCAGTATTTT. It codes for CASSLGVGQISSTDTQYF. Full variable domain (rest looked up from reference TRBV7-9 and TRBJ2-3): DTGVSQNPRHKITKRGQNVTFRCDPISEHNRLYWYRQTLGQGPEFLTYFQNEAQLEKSRLLSDRFSAERPKGSFSTLEIQRTEQGDSAMYLCASSLGVGQISSTDTQYFGPGTRLTVL.

This chain joins TRBV12-3 or TRBV12-4 and TRBJ2-7, with D possibly being TRBD1 (6 bases). The CDR3 consists of 11 residues. Trimming cost V 5 bases and J 6 bases, with 8 bases left between them. The CDR3: CASSIRGEQYF. CDR3 coding DNA: TGTGCCAGCAGTATCAGGGGCGAGCAGTACTTC.

The chain links TRBV5-4 to TRBJ2-7, with D possibly being TRBD1 (6 bases). Germline V lookup: CDR1 SGHNT, CDR2 YYREEE (reference sequence). The CDR3 runs 13 residues. The V gene lost 1 base and the J gene lost 4 bases, with 9 bases spanning the gap. CDR3 loop: CASSLTGNYEQYF. In DNA form, the CDR3 reads TGTGCCAGCAGCTTGACAGGGAATTACGAGCAGTACTTC.

This sequence joins TRBV4-3 and TRBJ1-2, with D possibly TRBD1 on 6 matching bases. V lost 1 base, J lost 2 bases, and 8 bases lay in between. CDR1 is LGHNA, CDR2 YSLEER, per germline. This CDR3 spans 14 amino acids. CDR3 in DNA: TGCGCCAGCAGCCAAGGACAGGACAACTATGGCTACACCTTC. Its protein is CASSQGQDNYGYTF.

A single count supports this clone. This chain uses TRBV6-6 with TRBJ1-3; the D is unclear. Per germline, CDR1 MNHNY and CDR2 SVGAGI (reference sequence). This CDR3 is 15 amino acids long. V lost 0 bases and J 0 bases, leaving 6 bases between the germline ends. Here the CDR3 reads CASSYSVSSGNTIYF. The CDR3 nucleotides are TGTGCCAGCAGTTACTCGGTCAGCTCTGGAAACACCATATATTTT.

The gene calls are TRBV6-2 or TRBV6-3 and TRBJ2-7; D might be TRBD2 (6 bases). CDR1 MNHEY and CDR2 SVGEGT come from the germline V gene. Trimming stripped 4 bases from V and 6 bases from J, with 7 bases between. CDR3 size: 11 residues. The CDR3 DNA reads TGTGCCAGCAGTTGGGGAGGCGAGCAGTACTTC. This gives the protein CASSWGGEQYF.

The chain carries TRBV5-1 and TRBJ1-2; 10 bases line up with TRBD1. Germline CDR1 reads SGHRS; CDR2 reads YFSETQ. The CDR3 extends over 13 amino acids. The V and J ends lost 0 bases and 7 bases, in that order; junction bases with no gene match: 0. The CDR3 sequence: CASSLGTGGGYTF. The CDR3, as DNA: TGCGCCAGCAGCTTGGGGACAGGGGGTGGCTACACCTTC.